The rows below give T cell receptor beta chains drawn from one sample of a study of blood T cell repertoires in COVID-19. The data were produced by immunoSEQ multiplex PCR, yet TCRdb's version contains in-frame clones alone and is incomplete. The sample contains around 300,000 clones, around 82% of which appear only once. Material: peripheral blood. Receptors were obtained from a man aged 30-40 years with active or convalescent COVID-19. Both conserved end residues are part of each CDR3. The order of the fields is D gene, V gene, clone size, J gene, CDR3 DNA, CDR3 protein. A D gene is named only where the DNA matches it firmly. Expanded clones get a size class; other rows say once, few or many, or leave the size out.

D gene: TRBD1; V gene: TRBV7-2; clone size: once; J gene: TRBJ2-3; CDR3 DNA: TGTGCCAGCAGCTTACAGGGGGAAGATACGCAGTATTTT; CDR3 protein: CASSLQGEDTQYF
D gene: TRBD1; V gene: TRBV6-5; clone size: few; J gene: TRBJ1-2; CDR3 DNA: TGTGCCAGCAGTCTGGACAGGAACTATGGCTACACCTTC; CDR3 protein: CASSLDRNYGYTF
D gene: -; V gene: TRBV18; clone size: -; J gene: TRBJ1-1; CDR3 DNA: TGTGCCAGCTCACCGGGGACATACACGAACACTGAAGCTTTCTTT; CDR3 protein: CASSPGTYTNTEAFF
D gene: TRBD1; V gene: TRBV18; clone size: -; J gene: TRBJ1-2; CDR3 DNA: TGTGCCAGCTCACCCCCGGGACAGGGGCTCGCGGGTGGCTATGGCTACACCTTC; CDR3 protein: CASSPPGQGLAGGYGYTF
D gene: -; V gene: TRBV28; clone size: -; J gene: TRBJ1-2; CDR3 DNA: TGTGCCAGCAGTTTAGGTGGGAGGGGGTTCTATGGCTACACCTTC; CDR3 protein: CASSLGGRGFYGYTF
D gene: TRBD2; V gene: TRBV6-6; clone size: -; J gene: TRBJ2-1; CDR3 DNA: TGTGCCAGCAGCCCATCCGGGGGGTCCTACAATGAGCAGTTCTTC; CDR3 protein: CASSPSGGSYNEQFF
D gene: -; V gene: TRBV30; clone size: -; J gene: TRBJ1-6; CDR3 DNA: TGTGCCTGGAGTCCCCCCCTCTCCTATAATTCACCCCTCCACTTT; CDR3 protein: CAWSPPLSYNSPLHF
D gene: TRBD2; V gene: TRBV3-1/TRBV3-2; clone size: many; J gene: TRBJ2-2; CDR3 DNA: TGTGCCTCCCGAGGGAGGGAGGAAGCCGGGGAGCTGTTTTTT; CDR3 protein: CASRGREEAGELFF
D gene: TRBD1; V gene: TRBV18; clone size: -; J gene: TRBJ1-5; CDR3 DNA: TGTGCCAGCTCATTAGGACAGGGCCCTCAGCCCCAGCATTTT; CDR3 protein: CASSLGQGPQPQHF
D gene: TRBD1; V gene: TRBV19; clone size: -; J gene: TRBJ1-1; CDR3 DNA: TGTGCCAGTAGTACTCAGGGGGACACTGAAGCTTTCTTT; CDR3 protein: CASSTQGDTEAFF
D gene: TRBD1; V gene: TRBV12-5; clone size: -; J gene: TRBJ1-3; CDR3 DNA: TGTGCTAGTGGTGGCAGACAGGGGCCTTTTCTGAGCTCTGGAAACACCATATATTTT; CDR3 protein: CASGGRQGPFLSSGNTIYF
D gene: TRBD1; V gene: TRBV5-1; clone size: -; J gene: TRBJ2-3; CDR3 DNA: TGCGCCAGCAGCCGACAGGGCGCTAGCACAGATACGCAGTATTTT; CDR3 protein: CASSRQGASTDTQYF
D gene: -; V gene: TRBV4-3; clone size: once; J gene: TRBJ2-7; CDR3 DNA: TGCGCCAGCAGCCAAGATCTAAGGGGTACAGACTTGCTGAGCTCCTACGAGCAGTACTTC; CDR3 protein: CASSQDLRGTDLLSSYEQYF